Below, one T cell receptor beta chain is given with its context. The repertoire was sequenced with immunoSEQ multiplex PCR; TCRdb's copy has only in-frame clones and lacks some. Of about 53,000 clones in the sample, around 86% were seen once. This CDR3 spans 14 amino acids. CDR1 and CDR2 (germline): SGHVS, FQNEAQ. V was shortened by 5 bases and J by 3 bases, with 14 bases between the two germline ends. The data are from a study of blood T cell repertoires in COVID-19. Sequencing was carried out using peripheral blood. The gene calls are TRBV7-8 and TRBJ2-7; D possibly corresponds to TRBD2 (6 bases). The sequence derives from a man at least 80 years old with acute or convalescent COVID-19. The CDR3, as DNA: TGTGCCAGCAGCCCGGGAGACAAGCACTACGAGCAGTACTTC. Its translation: CASSPGDKHYEQYF.